Below, 3 T cell receptor beta chains from the same sample are listed, as sequenced in a study of beta chain features in type 1 diabetes. Study-wide results and limits: Researchers report that Type 1 diabetes patients had moderately but significantly shorter TCRB CDR3s across all four CD4+ subsets.

Which antigens these TCRs recognize remains unknown. Expressed TCRB transcripts were sequenced after all isolated RNA was converted to cDNA. Sequencing used immunoSEQ multiplex PCR; TCRdb keeps in-frame clones, though not all of them. The data hold 52,000 or so clones, with about 47% observed a single time. Sequenced input: Tregs from blood. The source of these receptors is a woman in her thirties or forties with type 1 diabetes.

This clone was counted only a few times. The rearrangement links TRBV27 to TRBJ1-4; D not certain. The CDR3 consists of 13 residues. In germline, CDR1 is MNHEY, CDR2 SMNVEV (reference sequence). V lost 6 bases to trimming and J lost 8 bases, with 13 bases between them. The DNA for the CDR3 is TGTGCCAGCAGACGGGGTGGAGAGGAAAAACTGTTTTTT. Its protein is CASRRGGEEKLFF. Together with reference TRBV27 and TRBJ1-4, the CDR3 gives the full variable domain: EAQVTQNPRYLITVTGKKLTVTCSQNMNHEYMSWYRQDPGLGLRQIYYSMNVEVTDKGDVPEGYKVSRKEKRNFPLILESPSPNQTSLYFCASRRGGEEKLFFGSGTQLSVL.

This clone is a singleton in its sample. V and J are TRBV7-8 and TRBJ2-2, with D unclear. Germline V gene data show CDR1 as SGHVS and CDR2 as FQNEAQ. Trimming took off 0 bases at V and 0 bases at J, with 2 bases between the two ends. The CDR3 extends over 14 amino acids. The CDR3 loop reads CASSLAANTGELFF. CDR3 nucleotides: TGTGCCAGCAGCTTAGCCGCGAACACCGGGGAGCTGTTTTTT.

In this sample, this clone turned up a few times. The chain combines TRBV29-1 with TRBJ1-1, with TRBD1 matching over 9 bases. The CDR3 is 12 residues long. V trimming: 4 bases; J trimming: 4 bases; junction bases outside the gene matches: 1. Germline V gene lookup returns CDR1 SQVTM and CDR2 ANQGSEA. DNA of the CDR3: TGCAGCGTTGGACAGGGGGGCACTGAAGCTTTCTTT. It codes for CSVGQGGTEAFF.